This T cell receptor (beta chain) was captured in a study of shared clonotypes between healthy human individuals. Terminally differentiated effector memory CD45RA+ cells were excluded from the naive CD8 cells, which were CD45RO-negative and positively selected for CCR7. With respect to this clone: Its antigen is as yet unknown.

Study-level findings and limits: Around 5.4% of naive CD4 clonotypes were common to a handful of donors.

Study processing details: Filtering differed since immunoSEQ provided only junctions, with no quality scores. TCRdb keeps only in-frame clones here, not all; method: immunoSEQ multiplex PCR. V, J and clone size are those of that table, while D and trimming were read from the DNA. The sample comprises about 590,000 clones, around 95% of which are singletons, and less than 0.13% rests with the top ten. Looked up from germline, CDR1 is SNHLY and CDR2 is FYNNEI. The CDR3 length is 13 residues. V lost 9 bases to trimming and J lost 1 base, with 11 bases between them. This clonotype was obtained from a woman aged 25 to 39 in good health. This chain uses TRBV2 with TRBJ2-3; no firm D call. Sequenced sample: naive CD8+ T cells sorted from blood. DNA for the CDR3: TGTGCCAGTCTCTATCCTCGCACAGATACGCAGTATTTT. Its translation is CASLYPRTDTQYF.